Shown below are 14 T cell receptor beta chains from a single sample sequenced in a study of T cell responses to AZD1222 COVID-19 vaccine. Measured with immunoSEQ multiplex PCR; TCRdb has only the in-frame clones, and not every one. Seen here are over 120,000 clones, 85% to 90% observed once, and the top ten hold roughly 1.7%. Sample: peripheral blood, taken on day 0 of AZD1222 vaccination. The origin of the receptors is an adult in good health.

The chain has TRBV7-9 and TRBJ2-1; maybe TRBD1 (5 bases). V lost 3 bases to trimming and J lost 5 bases, with 11 bases between them. CDR3 length equals 14 residues. Germline CDR1 is SEHNR and CDR2 is FQNEAQ (reference sequence). In nucleotides, the CDR3 is TGTGCCAGCAGCTTTCCTCCCAGGGACAATGAGCAGTTCTTC. Encoded protein: CASSFPPRDNEQFF.

This clone was detected only a few times. The genes are TRBV6-5 and TRBJ1-2; TRBD1 is a possible D gene (5 bases). The germline V and J ends were trimmed by 1 base and 4 bases, with 10 bases remaining between them. CDR1 is MNHEY and CDR2 is SVGAGI in the germline V gene. The CDR3 is 14 residues long. The CDR3 DNA follows: TGTGCCAGCAGTTACTTGACGGGGCGCTATGGCTACACCTTC. The encoded protein is CASSYLTGRYGYTF.

In this sample, this clone turned up once. A read error may produce the germline difference seen at one junction end. The chain links TRBV9 to TRBJ2-3; TRBD1 agrees at 8 bases. CDR3 length: 19 amino acids. Looked up from germline, CDR1 is SGDLS and CDR2 is YYNGEE. The CDR3 DNA follows: TGTGCCAGCAGCGTAGCCCCTTCCGGGACTCCGAACAGGGGGGATAGGCAGTATTTT. It encodes CASSVAPSGTPNRGDRQYF.

The V and J genes are TRBV5-1 and TRBJ1-4, with D unclear. The V gene's germline CDR1 is SGHRS and CDR2 YFSETQ. This CDR3 contains 13 residues. The V and J ends lost 1 base and 3 bases respectively, with 4 bases between them. The CDR3 DNA sequence: TGCGCCAGCAGCTTGAGGCCTAATGAAAAACTGTTTTTT. Protein product: CASSLRPNEKLFF.

The chain recombines TRBV6-5 with TRBJ1-1; 9 bases align to TRBD1. With 7 bases clipped from V and 4 bases from J, the junction kept 7 bases outside the gene matches. Germline-derived CDR1 and CDR2 are MNHEY and SVGAGI. CDR3 length equals 14 residues. The CDR3 spells CASIRDRASTEAFF. In nucleotides, the CDR3 is TGTGCCAGCATCCGGGACAGGGCGTCCACTGAAGCTTTCTTT.

The CDR3 coding sequence is TGTGCCAGCACCCGTGGGACTAGCGGCAATGAGCAGTTCTTC. It specifies CASTRGTSGNEQFF. The V call is TRBV28, the J call TRBJ2-1; 11 bases map to TRBD2. Germline-derived CDR1 and CDR2 are MDHEN and SYDVKM. The ends lost 7 bases at V and 6 bases at J; junction bases unmatched: 5. The CDR3 runs 14 residues.

The chain carries TRBV18 and TRBJ2-6, with D tentatively TRBD1 (6 bases). The V gene lost 1 base and the J gene lost 0 bases, with 10 bases spanning the gap. In germline, CDR1 is KGHSH, CDR2 LQKENI. CDR3 length: 17 residues. Here the CDR3 reads CASSPQGVNSGANVLTF. The CDR3 nucleotides are TGTGCCAGCTCACCACAGGGGGTAAACTCTGGGGCCAACGTCCTGACTTTC.

The chain joins TRBV4-1 to TRBJ2-3; 9 positions agree with TRBD2. The germline V gene has CDR1 MGHRA and CDR2 YSYEKL. The V segment lost 1 base and the J segment 5 bases; nucleotides outside the gene matches: 19. The CDR3 sequence is 20 residues long. The CDR3 loop reads CASSQVGLGTSGRTQDTQYF. In DNA form, the CDR3 reads TGCGCCAGCAGCCAAGTCGGGCTCGGAACTAGCGGGCGCACCCAAGATACGCAGTATTTT.

The V call is TRBV28, the J call TRBJ1-2, with D possibly matching TRBD1 (6 bases). Trimming shortened V by 3 bases and J by 5 bases, and 10 bases separated the two germline ends. Germline lookup yields CDR1 MDHEN and CDR2 SYDVKM. The CDR3 is 13 residues long. The CDR3 loop reads CASSLQGRYGYTF. The CDR3 DNA is TGTGCCAGCAGTTTGCAGGGGAGGTATGGCTACACCTTC.

The CDR3: CASSRDRGADTQYF. CDR3 bases: TGCGCCAGCAGCAGGGACAGGGGCGCAGATACGCAGTATTTT. V gene TRBV5-1 combines with J gene TRBJ2-3, with TRBD1 matching over 10 bases. V shed 4 bases, J shed 4 bases, and the junction held 3 bases outside the gene matches. Per the germline V gene, CDR1 is SGHRS and CDR2 is YFSETQ. This CDR3 has 14 residues.

The chain carries TRBV12-5 and TRBJ2-5; D is possibly TRBD2 (5 bases). Germline V gene data show CDR1 as LGHNT and CDR2 as FRNRAP. The CDR3 sequence is 12 residues long. Trimming removed 7 bases at V and 4 bases at J, with 10 bases between. CDR3 residues: CASAPSGETQYF. The CDR3 DNA reads as TGTGCTAGTGCCCCCAGCGGAGAGACCCAGTACTTC.

The chain employs TRBV28 and TRBJ1-5; no clear D gene. Trimming took off 1 base at V and 5 bases at J, with 12 bases between the two ends. The length of the CDR3 is 15 residues. Germline V gene sequence: CDR1 MDHEN, CDR2 SYDVKM. The CDR3 region has the DNA TGTGCCAGCAGTTTATTCGGCAGGTTAGATCAGCCCCAGCATTTT. Translated: CASSLFGRLDQPQHF.

The rearrangement uses TRBV6-5 and TRBJ2-5, with a weak D call TRBD2 (6 bases). V lost 5 bases, J lost 4 bases, and 17 bases lay in between. This CDR3 comprises 15 residues. The V gene's germline CDR1 is MNHEY and CDR2 SVGAGI. Written as DNA, the CDR3 is TGTGCCAGCAGTACGGGAGTTAGTAGGGGAGAGACCCAGTACTTC. As protein: CASSTGVSRGETQYF.

The chain carries TRBV12-5 and TRBJ2-1, with D unclear. The CDR3 covers 16 residues. V lost 8 bases to trimming and J lost 0 bases, with 17 bases between them. Germline CDR1 LGHNT, CDR2 FRNRAP. The CDR3 here is CASRSMLRSSYNEQFF. Here the CDR3 DNA reads TGTGCTAGTCGGTCGATGCTTAGGAGCTCCTACAATGAGCAGTTCTTC. Using reference TRBV12-5 and TRBJ2-1 for the parts outside the CDR3, the full variable domain is DARVTQTPRHKVTEMGQEVTMRCQPILGHNTVFWYRQTMMQGLELLAYFRNRAPLDDSGMPKDRFSAEMPDATLATLKIQPSEPRDSAVYFCASRSMLRSSYNEQFFGPGTRLTVL.